The entry below gives a single TCR beta chain sequence along with its context. Antigen specificity is unknown. Data came from immunoSEQ multiplex PCR; TCRdb stores just in-frame clones and leaves some out. The sample yields 13,000 to 15,000 clones, over 70% seen once. These data belong to a study of somatic mutations in cytotoxic T cells in rheumatoid arthritis. Across the whole study: Patient blood, approximately 30 ml in EDTA, was obtained immediately after diagnosis and prior to the start of any treatment. Certain T-cell populations stained with V beta antibodies were FACS-sorted to nearly 100% purity, and V beta1+ cells were TCRB-sequenced.

The study, taken as a whole, reports: The top CD8+ clone topped 20% of CD8+ cells in about an eighth of the roughly 65 patients.

Trimming cost V 5 bases and J 2 bases; bases outside gene matches: 9. This CDR3 is 17 amino acids long. The V gene's germline CDR1 is MNHEY and CDR2 SMNVEV (reference sequence). Sequenced input: CD8+ T cells sorted from blood. This TCR was sampled from an adult with rheumatoid arthritis. This chain links TRBV27 with TRBJ2-1, with 10 bases that match TRBD2. CDR3 loop: CASSTEERGGPYNEQFF. The CDR3 DNA reads TGTGCCAGCAGTACCGAGGAGCGGGGGGGCCCCTACAATGAGCAGTTCTTC.